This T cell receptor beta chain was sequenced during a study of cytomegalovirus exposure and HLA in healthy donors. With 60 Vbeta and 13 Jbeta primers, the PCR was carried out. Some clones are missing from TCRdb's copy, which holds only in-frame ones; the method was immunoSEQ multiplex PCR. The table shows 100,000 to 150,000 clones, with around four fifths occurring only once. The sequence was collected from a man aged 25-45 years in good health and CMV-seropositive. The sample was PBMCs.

CDR3 in DNA: TGCGCCAGCAGCTTGGTTGGGGGCATAAGTACGCAGTATTTT. It codes for CASSLVGGISTQYF. The chain uses TRBV5-1 and TRBJ2-3; maybe TRBD1 (6 bases). This CDR3 is built from 14 residues. V was pared by 0 bases and J by 8 bases, with 13 bases between. The germline gives CDR1 SGHRS, CDR2 YFSETQ.